Listed below are T cell receptor beta chains from one sample, sequenced in a study of HIV-infected patients and healthy controls. A single record per CDR3 protein comes from TCRdb applying MiXCR to the 5' RACE reads. The sample carries under 20,000 distinct CDR3 sequences, about 17% recorded once. Sequenced sample: CD8+ T cells from blood. The receptors derive from a human donor in good health. CDR3s include the opening cysteine and the closing phenylalanine or tryptophan. The D gene is left open where the match is weak. The size of a clone is reported for some rows only, either as once, few or many, or as a class for expanded clones.

V	size	D	J	DNA	CDR3
TRBV5-1	many	-	TRBJ2-7	TGCGCCAGCAGATGGGACACCTCCTACGAGCAGTACTTC	CASRWDTSYEQYF
TRBV7-9	few	-	TRBJ1-2	TGTGCCAGCAGCTTAGCGCCGGATTATGGCTACACCTTC	CASSLAPDYGYTF
TRBV29-1	-	-	TRBJ1-1	TGCAGCGTTGAAGTGGGGGGGAACACTGAAGCTTTCTTT	CSVEVGGNTEAFF
TRBV20-1	medium-sized	-	TRBJ2-7	TGCAGTGCTAGAGACGCAGCGGGCCCCTCCTACGAGCAGTACTTC	CSARDAAGPSYEQYF
TRBV6-2/TRBV6-3	few	-	TRBJ2-2	TGTGCCAGCAGTCCCGGGGGAGGTTACCGGGAGCTGTTTTTT	CASSPGGGYRELFF
TRBV7-9	few	-	TRBJ1-1	TGTGCCAGCAGCTTAGACGGGGGGACTGAAGCTTTCTTT	CASSLDGGTEAFF
TRBV20-1	many	TRBD2	TRBJ2-7	TGCAGTGCTAGCGGTTCGCGGGAGTTCAACGAGCAGTACTTC	CSASGSREFNEQYF
TRBV12-3/TRBV12-4	-	-	TRBJ2-7	TGTGCCAGCAGTTCTGACAGCTGGAACCCCTACGAGCAGTACTTC	CASSSDSWNPYEQYF
TRBV29-1	many	TRBD2	TRBJ2-3	TGCAGCGTTGAATTAGCGGGGCCCCTCACGTATACGCAGTATTTT	CSVELAGPLTYTQYF
TRBV30	many	-	TRBJ2-2	TGTGCCTGGAGTGTATCCCTCGGGTGGGAAAACACCGGGGAGCTGTTTTTT	CAWSVSLGWENTGELFF
TRBV19	-	-	TRBJ1-1	TGTGCCAGTAGTACAGGGATTTTCGCTACTGAAGCTTTCTTT	CASSTGIFATEAFF
TRBV6-2/TRBV6-3	few	-	TRBJ2-5	TGTGCCAGCAGTTACGATCAGGGGACCCAAGAGACCCAGTACTTC	CASSYDQGTQETQYF
TRBV4-2	few	-	TRBJ2-7	TGTGCCAGCAGCCAGGATTCCTCTACCGGGACACTCGAGCAGTACTTC	CASSQDSSTGTLEQYF
TRBV4-2	-	TRBD2	TRBJ2-7	TGTGCCAGCAGCCCCGGGGGAGGGCTATTACCCTACGAGCAGTACTTC	CASSPGGGLLPYEQYF
TRBV6-2/TRBV6-3	many	-	TRBJ1-6	-	CASSSSAEGNSPLHF
TRBV4-3	many	TRBD2	TRBJ2-7	TGCGCCAGCAGCCAGGGACTAGGCGGCTACGAGCAGTACTTC	CASSQGLGGYEQYF
TRBV5-6	many	-	TRBJ2-3	TGTGCCAGCAGCTTGGGATTGATAGAAGGTACAGATACGCAGTATTTT	CASSLGLIEGTDTQYF
TRBV28	medium-sized	-	TRBJ1-1	TGTGCCAGCAGCAAAAGGGGTATTTCTGAAGCTTTCTTT	CASSKRGISEAFF
TRBV6-2/TRBV6-3	-	-	TRBJ1-6	TGTGCCAGCAGTTACGAGTTTGGGCAGAGCTCCTATAATTCACCCCTCCACTTT	CASSYEFGQSSYNSPLHF
TRBV29-1	many	-	TRBJ1-2	TGCAGCGTCGGGGGGCAGACTAACTATGGCTACACCTTC	CSVGGQTNYGYTF
TRBV5-4	few	-	TRBJ2-3	TGTGCCAGCAGCTTGGTTCGCGGGAACACAGATACGCAGTATTTT	CASSLVRGNTDTQYF
TRBV7-9	few	-	TRBJ1-1	TGTGCCAGCAGCTTAGCGGAGGGACTGAACACTGAAGCTTTCTTT	CASSLAEGLNTEAFF
TRBV9	-	-	TRBJ1-5	TGTGCCAGCAGCGTAGAAGGGGGCAATCAGCCCCAGCATTTT	CASSVEGGNQPQHF
TRBV7-8	many	-	TRBJ1-1	TGTGCCAGCAGCCCCGACGTTGCTGAAGCTTTCTTT	CASSPDVAEAFF
TRBV28	-	-	TRBJ1-6	TGTGCCAGCAGTTTGCCGCCGGGGATTACCTATAATTCACCCCTCCACTTT	CASSLPPGITYNSPLHF